Included here is one TCR beta chain sequence, with context. It has no known antigen specificity. Base qualities are not at hand, and no much larger clone is one base apart. The CDR3 regions of human TCRbeta chains were analyzed by immunosequencing. The original methods were these. TCRs in the repertoires were compared against a reference library of SARS-CoV-2-specific TCRs that had been generated with the MIRA antigen-specificity platform. Breadth meant the fraction of unique TCRs that were SARS-CoV-2-associated, whereas depth meant the fraction of total T cells that were SARS-CoV-2-associated. Using the MIRA data, each spike-specific TCR was assigned both to the spike region to which the TCR was reactive and to a CD4 or CD8 class. Log10-transformed breadth and depth values were compared by one-way ANOVA with Sidak's multiple comparisons tests. TCRdb limited this immuneACCESS table to in-frame rearrangements with V and J called. A share of clones is missing; checked studies link under half to unresolved V genes, and the rest is unexplained. V and J calls and clone size follow that table, whereas D and trimming were derived from the DNA. The sample data list over 200,000 clones, and around 94% of these were observed just once. Around 1.5% of the sample is held by the ten biggest clonotypes.

Here V drops 4 bases and J drops 6 bases, and the junction holds 5 bases not matched to any gene. The CDR3 runs 14 residues from the cysteine to the phenylalanine. Solely the CDR3 DNA is kept, with 42 bases framed from the first base. CDR1 is given as KGHSH and CDR2 as LQKENI, both from the germline V gene. These data are taken from a study of T cell responses to AZD1222 COVID-19 vaccine (TCRdb year 2021). For the wider study: TCR sequencing covered some 250 trial participants: 200 to 210 given two doses of AZD1222 and 26 given two doses of MenACWY control vaccine. Trial participants were enrolled by age into subgroups of 18-55, 56-69 and 70-plus years, and about 150, 27 and 61 TCR-sequenced participants, respectively, were included in these subgroups. Study-wide findings and limitations: Reportedly, almost half of the unique spike-specific TCRs recognized epitopes lying outside the regions that are mutated in the B.1.351 and B.1.1.7 variants. Participants were mostly white British and included more females than males, and it was suggested by the authors that clonal diversity may have been underestimated. The whole spike protein was spanned by vaccine-associated CD4 TCRs, and dominant responses were seen in regions 160-218 and 743-854. A significant rise in spike-specific TCR breadth and depth was observed after two AZD1222 doses relative to day 0 and relative to MenACWY recipients. Conclusions about previously exposed vaccinees are limited, since just six AZD1222 recipients were seropositive for SARS-CoV-2 at baseline. The 56-69-year group was small, and its depth increase did not reach significance, likely because of low power. Because no samples from the day 14 peak response were available, repertoires could be characterized only after the peak T cell response.

Interpreted using the paper, the time point label stands for: about 28 days (+/-7) after the second vaccine dose. Read against the paper, the sample's treatment or condition label means: meningococcal conjugate vaccine given as trial control. Vaccinee samples came from UK trials COV001 and COV002, including a single-blind randomized controlled phase 2/3 trial of AZD1222 (ChAdOx1 nCoV-19) in healthy adults. For TCRbeta chain sequencing, PBMC samples were collected from trial participants at day 0 and at day 28 after the second dose. Here the sequenced sample was peripheral blood, taken 28 days after the second dose of the MenACWY control vaccine. The rearranged chain carries TRBV18 and TRBJ2-1; a stretch of 8 junction bases matches TRBD2. The source of this sequence is an adult who received the MenACWY meningococcal vaccine as a control. The DNA reads as follows: TGTGCCAGCTCACTCACGCTAGCGGGCAATGAGCAGTTCTTC. This sequence encodes CASSLTLAGNEQFF.